This TCR beta chain comes out of a study of radiation and T cells in renal cell carcinoma. The study, taken as a whole, reports: In blood, top tumor clones expanded by 2 weeks, shrinking by 4. No pretreatment tumor biopsies were available for baseline clonotypes.

Time point given: blood 4 weeks post-SBRT, at nephrectomy. Treatment given: 15 Gy SBRT to primary tumor, nephrectomy 4 weeks later. Nephrectomy followed 15 Gy stereotactic body radiation by 4 weeks. After SBRT, blood was collected at 2 and 4 weeks, plus baseline. Some clones are missing from TCRdb's copy, which holds only in-frame ones; the method was immunoSEQ multiplex PCR. Among 120,000 to 150,000 clones, 80% to 90% were seen once, and the ten largest hold 15% to 20%. The CDR3 runs to 16 residues. Germline V gene data show CDR1 as SGHTA and CDR2 as FQGNSA. Trimming at V came to 5 bases and at J to 7 bases, leaving 8 bases not matched to a gene. In regard to this clone: What it binds is unknown.

This specimen was blood, taken from a patient whose treatment included radiotherapy and nephrectomy. The receptor was derived from a woman aged 50 to 60 with renal cell carcinoma. This chain connects TRBV7-2 to TRBJ1-6; 10 bases line up with TRBD1. CDR3 sequence reads: CASSTRQGAGNSPLHF. The CDR3 DNA is TGTGCCAGCAGCACCCGACAGGGGGCGGGAAATTCACCCCTCCACTTT.